Listed below are T cell receptor beta chains from one sample, sequenced in a study of cytomegalovirus exposure and HLA in healthy donors. Some clones are missing from TCRdb's copy, which holds only in-frame ones; the method was immunoSEQ multiplex PCR. The sample holds over 120,000 clones, approximately 84% seen once. The specimen sequenced was PBMCs. These receptors all come from a woman aged 55-69 years in good health and CMV-seropositive. CDR3s include the opening cysteine and the closing phenylalanine or tryptophan. The D gene is left open where the match is weak. Rows give clone size only sometimes, using once, few, many, or a class for an expanded clone.

few TRBD2 TRBJ2-7 TRBV2 CASMGTSGTYEQYF TGTGCCAGCATGGGGACTAGCGGTACCTACGAGCAGTACTTC
NA TRBD2 TRBJ2-1 TRBV7-9 CASSSGGRALTYNEQFF TGTGCCAGCAGCTCCGGCGGGAGGGCGTTAACTTACAATGAGCAGTTCTTC
NA TRBD2 TRBJ2-3 TRBV2 CASSEFGGGSTDTQYF TGTGCCAGCAGTGAATTCGGGGGGGGTAGCACAGATACGCAGTATTTT
NA NA TRBJ1-5 TRBV5-6 CASSSLAHGGLNQPQHF TGTGCCAGCAGCTCATTGGCGCACGGGGGGCTTAATCAGCCCCAGCATTTT
NA TRBD1 TRBJ2-5 TRBV11-2 CATRTGPGETQYF TGTGCCACACGGACAGGGCCCGGTGAGACCCAGTACTTC
NA NA TRBJ1-1 TRBV5-1 CASSLQARLNTEAFF TGCGCCAGCAGCTTACAGGCCCGATTAAACACTGAAGCTTTCTTT
NA NA TRBJ1-4 TRBV6-5 CASRRTATNEKLFF TGTGCCAGCAGACGTACGGCAACTAATGAAAAACTGTTTTTT
NA TRBD1 TRBJ2-2 TRBV4-2 CASSPRTGGGSGTGELFF TGTGCCAGCAGCCCTCGGACAGGGGGAGGATCGGGCACCGGGGAGCTGTTTTTT
once TRBD1 TRBJ1-6 TRBV25-1 CASSEPPDRVNSPLHF TGTGCCAGCAGTGAACCCCCGGACAGGGTTAATTCACCCCTCCACTTT
NA NA TRBJ1-1 TRBV19 CASSTGWSGDTEAFF TGTGCCAGTAGTACGGGATGGTCGGGGGACACTGAAGCTTTCTTT
NA TRBD1 TRBJ1-1 TRBV14 CASSQPPTGGTEAFF TGTGCCAGCAGTCAACCCCCGACAGGGGGGACTGAAGCTTTCTTT
NA NA TRBJ1-3 TRBV4-3 CASSRSRTVPGNTIYF TGCGCCAGCAGCCGGTCCCGAACAGTTCCGGGAAACACCATATATTTT
NA NA TRBJ2-7 TRBV10-3 CAITRNSDSYEQYF TGTGCCATCACCAGGAACTCGGATTCCTACGAGCAGTACTTC
NA TRBD1 TRBJ2-4 TRBV6-5 CASTDGTAQNIQYF TGTGCCAGCACCGACGGGACAGCACAAAACATTCAGTACTTC
NA TRBD2 TRBJ2-1 TRBV27 CASSPHLAGGEVF TGTGCCAGCAGTCCCCATCTAGCGGGAGGGGAGGTCTTC
NA TRBD1 TRBJ1-4 TRBV4-3 CASSLRDRATNEKLFF TGCGCCAGCAGCCTTCGGGACAGGGCCACTAATGAAAAACTGTTTTTT
NA NA TRBJ2-3 TRBV7-2 CASSTDYRDTQYF TGTGCCAGCAGCACGGACTATAGGGATACGCAGTATTTT
NA TRBD2 TRBJ2-1 TRBV11-3 CASSLGVGGVSYNEQFF TGTGCCAGCAGCTTAGGGGTGGGAGGGGTCTCCTACAATGAGCAGTTCTTC
NA NA TRBJ1-1 TRBV19 CASIKQTAGAEAFF TGTGCCAGTATTAAACAGACAGCAGGAGCTGAAGCTTTCTTT
NA NA TRBJ2-5 TRBV18 CASSPAPRRETQYF TGTGCCAGCTCACCCGCCCCGCGGCGAGAGACCCAGTACTTC
NA NA TRBJ2-4 TRBV7-2 CASSTDSLAKNIQYF TGTGCCAGCAGCACGGACAGTTTAGCCAAAAACATTCAGTACTTC
NA NA TRBJ2-1 TRBV7-8 CASSATRANEQFF TGTGCCAGCAGCGCGACGAGGGCCAATGAGCAGTTCTTC
NA NA TRBJ1-6 TRBV16 CASSQSIGESPLHF TGTGCCAGCAGCCAATCGATCGGGGAGTCACCCCTCCACTTT
NA TRBD1 TRBJ2-5 TRBV5-4 CASSLEGGQGRETQYF TGTGCCAGCAGCTTGGAGGGAGGACAGGGACGAGAGACCCAGTACTTC
NA NA TRBJ2-6 TRBV28 CASYSAGSGANVLTF TGTGCCAGCTACTCGGCGGGCTCTGGGGCCAACGTCCTGACTTTC
NA TRBD2 TRBJ2-5 TRBV5-1 CASSISGSPQETQYF TGCGCCAGCAGCATCAGCGGGAGCCCCCAAGAGACCCAGTACTTC
NA TRBD2 TRBJ2-1 TRBV2 CASSERSGSSYNEQFF TGTGCCAGCAGTGAAAGGAGCGGGAGCTCCTACAATGAGCAGTTCTTC
NA TRBD2 TRBJ2-7 TRBV7-9 CASRVGRESFEQYF TGTGCCAGCAGGGTCGGGCGGGAGTCCTTCGAGCAGTACTTC
NA NA TRBJ1-1 TRBV2 CASSEVWQDSEAFF TGTGCCAGCAGTGAGGTGTGGCAAGACTCTGAAGCTTTCTTT
few NA TRBJ1-1 TRBV4-2 CASSLLMRTGSGTEAFF TGTGCCAGCAGCCTCCTCATGAGAACAGGGTCCGGTACTGAAGCTTTCTTT
few TRBD2 TRBJ2-7 TRBV19 CASSTSGDTYEQYF TGTGCCAGTAGTACTAGCGGAGATACCTACGAGCAGTACTTC
once TRBD2 TRBJ2-1 TRBV27 CASSLSPGGAYNEQFF TGTGCCAGCAGTTTATCGCCGGGAGGCGCCTACAATGAGCAGTTCTTC
NA NA TRBJ2-7 TRBV5-6 CASSLGQLDYEQYF TGTGCCAGCAGCCTTGGACAGCTAGACTACGAGCAGTACTTC